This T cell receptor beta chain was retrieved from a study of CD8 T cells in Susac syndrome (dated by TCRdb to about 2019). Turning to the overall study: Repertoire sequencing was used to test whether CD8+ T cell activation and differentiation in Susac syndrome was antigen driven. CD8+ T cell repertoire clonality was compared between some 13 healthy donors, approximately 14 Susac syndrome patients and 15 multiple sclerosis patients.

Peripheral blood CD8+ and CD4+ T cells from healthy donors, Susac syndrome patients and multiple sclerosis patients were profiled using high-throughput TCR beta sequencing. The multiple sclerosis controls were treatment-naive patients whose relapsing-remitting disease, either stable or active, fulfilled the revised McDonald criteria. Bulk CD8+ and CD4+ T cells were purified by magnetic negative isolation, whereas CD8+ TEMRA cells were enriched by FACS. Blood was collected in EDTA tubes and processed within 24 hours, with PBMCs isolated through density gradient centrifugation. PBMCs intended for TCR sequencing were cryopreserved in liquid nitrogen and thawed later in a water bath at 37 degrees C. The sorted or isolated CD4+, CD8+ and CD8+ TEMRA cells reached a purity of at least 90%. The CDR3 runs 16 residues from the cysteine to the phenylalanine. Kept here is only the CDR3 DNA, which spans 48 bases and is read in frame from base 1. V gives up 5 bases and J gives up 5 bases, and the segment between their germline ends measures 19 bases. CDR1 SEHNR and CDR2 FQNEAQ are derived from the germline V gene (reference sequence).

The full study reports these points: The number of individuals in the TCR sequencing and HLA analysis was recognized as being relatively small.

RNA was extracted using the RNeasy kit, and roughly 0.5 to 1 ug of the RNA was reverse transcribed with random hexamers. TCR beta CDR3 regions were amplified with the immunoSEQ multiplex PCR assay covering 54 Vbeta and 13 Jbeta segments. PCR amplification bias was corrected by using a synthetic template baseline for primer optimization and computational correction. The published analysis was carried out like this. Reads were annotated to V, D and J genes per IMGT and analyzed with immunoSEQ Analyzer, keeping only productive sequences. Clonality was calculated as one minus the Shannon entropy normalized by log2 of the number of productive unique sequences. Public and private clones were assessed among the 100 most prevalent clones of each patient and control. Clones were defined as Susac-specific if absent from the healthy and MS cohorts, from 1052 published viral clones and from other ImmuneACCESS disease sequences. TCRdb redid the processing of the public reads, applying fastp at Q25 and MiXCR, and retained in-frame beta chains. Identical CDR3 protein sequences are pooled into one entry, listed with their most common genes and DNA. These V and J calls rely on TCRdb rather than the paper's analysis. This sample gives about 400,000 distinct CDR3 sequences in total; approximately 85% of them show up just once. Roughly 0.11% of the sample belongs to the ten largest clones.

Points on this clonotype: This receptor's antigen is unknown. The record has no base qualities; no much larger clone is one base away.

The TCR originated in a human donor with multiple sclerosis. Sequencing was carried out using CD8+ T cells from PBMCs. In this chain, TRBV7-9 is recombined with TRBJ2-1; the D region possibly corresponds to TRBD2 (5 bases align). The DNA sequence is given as TGTGCCAGCAGCCTCCCACACGGGATAAAGAACAATGAGCAGTTCTTC. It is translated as CASSLPHGIKNNEQFF.